This TCR beta chain was identified during a study of T cell responses to AZD1222 COVID-19 vaccine. Germline CDR1 and CDR2: MNHNS and SASEGT. The CDR3 runs 14 residues. Study-level points and caveats: Reportedly, nearly half of unique spike TCRs recognized epitopes outside B.1.351/B.1.1.7 mutations. Baseline testing showed seropositivity in only a handful of AZD1222 recipients.

Repertoires were generated with immunoSEQ multiplex PCR, while TCRdb's copy carries only in-frame clones and drops some. The sample holds roughly 55,000 clones, 70% to 90% seen once. This clone has just one count. Its specificity is unknown. Compared with germline, one end of the junction differs, possibly owing to a read error. Sample: peripheral blood, taken on day 0 of AZD1222 vaccination. V and J are TRBV6-1 and TRBJ1-2, with TRBD1 matching 11 bases. The TCR comes from an adult in good health. CDR3 sequence (DNA): TGTGCCAGCAGCGAAGGACAGGGGGCTTTTGGCTACACCTTC. Translated, it gives CASSEGQGAFGYTF.